The 25 T cell receptor beta chains below were found in one sample sequenced in a study of CD8 T cells in ankylosing spondylitis. MiXCR was run by TCRdb on the 5' RACE reads, yielding one entry per CDR3 protein. The data contain a few hundred thousand distinct CDR3 sequences, more than 20% of them singletons. Sequenced sample: blood, either unsorted or a sorted T cell fraction (not recorded which). Source of these receptors: a female donor with ankylosing spondylitis or in good health (not recorded which).

The V gene is TRBV29-1, the J gene TRBJ2-7; 8 positions match TRBD2. Losses at the gene ends were 5 bases for V and 5 bases for J; bases not matched to a gene: 11. The germline gives CDR1 SQVTM, CDR2 ANQGSEA. The CDR3 is 14 residues long. The CDR3 DNA reads TGCAGCGTTCTTCCGGGACTAGGAGGCCACGAGCAGTACTTC. Encoded protein: CSVLPGLGGHEQYF.

This clonotype was found a few times. This sequence joins TRBV24-1 and TRBJ2-7; weak D call: TRBD2 (6 bases). The CDR3 sequence is 13 residues long. The germline CDR1 and CDR2 sequences are KGHDR and SFDVKD. Deletions cut 5 bases from V and 4 bases from J, with 11 bases between. The CDR3 here is CATSVAGGYEQYF. CDR3 DNA: TGTGCCACCAGTGTCGCCGGGGGATACGAGCAGTACTTC.

The CDR3 DNA is TGCAGTGCTAGACCCACCAGGGGGCGAGGAGAGACCCAGTACTTC. This codes for CSARPTRGRGETQYF. The genes are TRBV20-1 and TRBJ2-5; TRBD1 matches 8 bases. CDR1 DFQATT and CDR2 SNEGSKA come from the germline V gene (reference sequence). Unmatched junction bases numbered 9, after V lost 2 bases and J lost 4 bases. CDR3 length equals 15 residues.

Only a few counts were recorded for this clonotype. V and J are TRBV9 and TRBJ2-1; 8 nucleotides agree with TRBD2. J was trimmed by 5 bases and V by 3 bases; bases with no gene match: 7. The length of the CDR3 is 15 residues. Germline V CDR1 and CDR2: SGDLS, YYNGEE. In nucleotides, the CDR3 is TGTGCCAGCAGCGGAAGCGGGAGACCACACAATGAGCAGTTCTTC. Translation gives CASSGSGRPHNEQFF.

This clonotype has more than one count but fewer than ten. The gene calls are TRBV27 and TRBJ2-3; the match to TRBD1 covers 8 bases. Germline assignment: CDR1 MNHEY and CDR2 SMNVEV (reference sequence). The V gene end was trimmed by 5 bases and the J gene end by 2 bases; junction bases not matched to a gene: 9. The CDR3 totals 16 residues. CDR3 sequence (DNA): TGTGCCAGCAGTCCCCGGGACAGGAAGGTCACAGATACGCAGTATTTT. The encoded protein is CASSPRDRKVTDTQYF.

This clonotype was counted a few times. The chain couples TRBV9 to TRBJ2-2; 14 bases fit TRBD2. The CDR3 is 17 amino acids. Germline CDR1 is SGDLS and CDR2 is YYNGEE. V was clipped by 0 bases and J by 7 bases; unmatched bases: 5. The CDR3 loop reads CASSVAVGLAGVGELFF. CDR3 nucleotides: TGTGCCAGCAGCGTAGCTGTGGGACTAGCGGGAGTCGGGGAGCTGTTTTTT.

This clonotype appeared a few times. This chain links TRBV4-3 with TRBJ2-1; 8 bases fit TRBD2. CDR1 is LGHNA, CDR2 YSLEER, per germline. The CDR3 contains 18 residues. Trimming cost V 0 bases and J 2 bases; bases outside gene matches: 9. CDR3 nucleotide sequence: TGCGCCAGCAGCCAAGACGGTAGGGCGGGAGGCGCCTACAATGAGCAGTTCTTC. This encodes CASSQDGRAGGAYNEQFF.

This clonotype was observed a few times. The rearrangement uses TRBV7-2 and TRBJ2-7, with a tentative D call TRBD2 (7 bases). V lost 5 bases and J lost 6, with 17 bases in between. CDR3 length: 14 amino acids. Germline-derived CDR1 and CDR2 are SGHTA and FQGNSA. CDR3: CASSRGASVPEQYF. The CDR3 nucleotides read TGTGCCAGCAGCCGGGGGGCTAGCGTTCCCGAGCAGTACTTC. Combining the CDR3 with reference TRBV7-2 and TRBJ2-7 gives the whole variable domain GAGVSQSPSNKVTEKGKDVELRCDPISGHTALYWYRQSLGQGLEFLIYFQGNSAPDKSGLPSDRFSAERTGGSVSTLTIQRTQQEDSAVYLCASSRGASVPEQYFGPGTRLTVT.

This clonotype has only a few counts. This chain connects TRBV6-2 or TRBV6-3 to TRBJ2-7; 7 bases are a match to TRBD1. Germline CDR1 and CDR2: MNHEY and SVGEGT. This CDR3 has 15 amino acids. V shed 7 bases, J shed 0 bases, and the junction held 9 bases outside the gene matches. The CDR3 region is CASNADRRISYEQYF. In nucleotides, the CDR3 is TGTGCCAGCAATGCGGACAGGCGGATCTCCTACGAGCAGTACTTC.

The gene calls are TRBV20-1 and TRBJ2-1; TRBD2 aligns across 14 bases. This CDR3 contains 18 residues. The J segment lost 1 base and the V segment lost 5 bases, leaving 10 bases of the junction unmatched. Germline V gives CDR1 DFQATT, CDR2 SNEGSKA (reference sequence). The CDR3 loop is CSAAPTSGRVGSYNEQFF. DNA for the CDR3: TGCAGTGCTGCCCCGACTAGCGGGAGGGTAGGGTCCTACAATGAGCAGTTCTTC.

This clonotype was seen ten or more times. The rearrangement joins TRBV10-3 to TRBJ2-2; no clear D. Between the trimmed V and J ends, which lost 4 bases and 7 bases, there was a span of 10 bases. There are 13 residues in the CDR3. Germline-derived CDR1 and CDR2 are ENHRY and SYGVKD. The CDR3 DNA sequence: TGTGCCATCAGTGGGGTACTTTTCGGGGAGCTGTTTTTT. Translating gives CAISGVLFGELFF.

A few counts support this clonotype. The chain links TRBV18 to TRBJ1-1; the match to TRBD1 covers 8 bases. From germline, CDR1 is KGHSH and CDR2 LQKENI. The CDR3 totals 15 residues. V shed 3 bases, J shed 1 base, and the junction held 4 bases outside the gene matches. CDR3 sequence: CASSPSTGENTEAFF. CDR3 DNA sequence: TGTGCCAGCTCACCCTCGACAGGGGAGAACACTGAAGCTTTCTTT.

This sequence joins TRBV20-1 and TRBJ2-1; TRBD2 matches at 7 bases. In germline, CDR1 is DFQATT, CDR2 SNEGSKA (reference sequence). The V and J ends lost 6 bases and 3 bases, in that order; junction bases with no gene match: 11. This CDR3 contains 15 residues. DNA for the CDR3: TGCAGTGCAGCCGTCCTAGCGGTTCACTACAATGAGCAGTTCTTC. Its protein product is CSAAVLAVHYNEQFF.

This clonotype has a handful of counts. The chain uses TRBV20-1 and TRBJ2-4; the D is unclear. V lost 0 bases and J lost 3, with 6 bases in between. The CDR3 spans 13 residues. CDR1 DFQATT and CDR2 SNEGSKA come from the germline V gene (reference sequence). CDR3 protein: CSARDDGKNIQYF. The CDR3 coding sequence is TGCAGTGCTAGAGATGACGGCAAAAACATTCAGTACTTC.

The chain joins TRBV5-6 to TRBJ2-5; the D gene is possibly TRBD2 (6 bases). There are 14 residues in the CDR3. Per germline, CDR1 SGHDT and CDR2 YYEEEE. V lost 3 bases, J lost 5 bases, and 14 bases lay in between. CDR3: CASSSRAGMETQYF. The CDR3 coding sequence is TGTGCCAGCAGCTCCCGGGCGGGGATGGAGACCCAGTACTTC. The entire variable domain, with the rest obtained from reference TRBV5-6 and TRBJ2-5, is as follows: DAGVTQSPTHLIKTRGQQVTLRCSPKSGHDTVSWYQQALGQGPQFIFQYYEEEERQRGNFPDRFSGHQFPNYSSELNVNALLLGDSALYLCASSSRAGMETQYFGPGTRLLVL.

V and J are TRBV6-1 and TRBJ2-2; 7 bases match TRBD2. This CDR3 spans 15 amino acids. Germline trimming cut 6 bases from V and 2 bases from J; bases unmatched to any gene: 6. Germline loops: CDR1 MNHNS, CDR2 SASEGT. CDR3 coding DNA: TGTGCCAGCAGCCTCCTAGCGGCTAACACCGGGGAGCTGTTTTTT. It codes for CASSLLAANTGELFF.

The chain joins TRBV7-2 to TRBJ2-5; TRBD2 might be the D (6 bases). V was clipped by 5 bases and J by 3 bases, with 19 bases between them. The CDR3 contains 16 residues. Germline CDR1 reads SGHTA; CDR2 reads FQGNSA. The CDR3 sequence is CASSGRSGALKETQYF. CDR3 bases: TGTGCCAGCAGCGGACGTAGCGGAGCATTGAAAGAGACCCAGTACTTC.

The DNA for the CDR3 is TGTGCCAGCAGCCGCTTTAGCGGGAAGAGCTCCTACGAGCAGTACTTC. Protein: CASSRFSGKSSYEQYF. The chain employs TRBV3-1 and TRBJ2-7; 8 bases map to TRBD2. The germline CDR1 and CDR2 sequences are LGHDT and YNNKEL (reference sequence). The CDR3 length is 16 residues. Germline trimming cut 4 bases from V and 0 bases from J; bases unmatched to any gene: 8.

The chain is built from TRBV10-3 and TRBJ1-1; D gene unclear. Trimming shortened V by 3 bases and J by 12 bases, and 11 bases separated the two germline ends. The CDR3 totals 11 residues. Germline V gene data show CDR1 as ENHRY and CDR2 as SYGVKD. DNA of the CDR3: TGTGCCATCAGTGAAACAGAACGGACTTTCTTT. It specifies CAISETERTFF.

This chain connects TRBV20-1 to TRBJ2-7; TRBD1 matches 9 bases. This CDR3 has 14 residues. V trimming: 5 bases; J trimming: 3 bases; junction bases outside the gene matches: 8. The V gene's germline CDR1 is DFQATT and CDR2 SNEGSKA (reference sequence). The CDR3 is CSASQGARNYEQYF. CDR3 in DNA: TGCAGTGCTTCACAGGGGGCGCGAAACTACGAGCAGTACTTC.

The rearrangement joins TRBV20-1 to TRBJ2-7; D gene unclear. Germline V lookup: CDR1 DFQATT, CDR2 SNEGSKA (reference sequence). The V end was cut by 6 bases, the J end by 2 bases, with 11 bases between. This CDR3 spans 12 amino acids. CDR3 nucleotide sequence: TGCAGTGCGGACGTTAAGGCCTACGAGCAGTACTTC. This gives the protein CSADVKAYEQYF.

This sequence joins TRBV20-1 and TRBJ2-7, with 7 positions matching TRBD2. The trim removed 3 bases at V and 4 bases at J, leaving 12 bases unmatched. The CDR3 totals 15 residues. The germline V gene encodes CDR1 DFQATT and CDR2 SNEGSKA (reference sequence). CDR3 nucleotides: TGCAGTGCTAGGACTAGCCAAGGTTTGAGGTACGAGCAGTACTTC. Translating it yields CSARTSQGLRYEQYF.

The rearrangement links TRBV28 to TRBJ2-5; no clear D. CDR1 and CDR2 (germline): MDHEN, SYDVKM. CDR3 length equals 11 residues. The germline V and J ends were trimmed by 6 bases and 3 bases, with 5 bases remaining between them. The CDR3 protein is CASRRKETQYF. CDR3 DNA: TGTGCCAGCAGACGAAAAGAGACCCAGTACTTC.

The CDR3 coding sequence is TGTGCCAGCAGCCTCGGGGGCTTCGCCTACGAGCAGTACTTC. It yields the protein CASSLGGFAYEQYF. This rearrangement joins TRBV3-1 to TRBJ2-7, with D perhaps being TRBD1 or TRBD2 (6 bases each). The germline V gene encodes CDR1 LGHDT and CDR2 YNNKEL (reference sequence). The V and J ends lost 4 bases and 2 bases respectively, with 12 bases between them. The CDR3 has 14 amino acids.

This clonotype was seen only a few times. The V and J genes are TRBV5-1 and TRBJ1-2; D call uncertain. The germline V gene has CDR1 SGHRS and CDR2 YFSETQ. V was cut by 3 bases and J by 4 bases, with 7 bases left in between. The CDR3 totals 12 residues. The CDR3 DNA reads as TGCGCCAGCAGCTCCGACACCTATGGCTACACCTTC. Translated, it gives CASSSDTYGYTF.